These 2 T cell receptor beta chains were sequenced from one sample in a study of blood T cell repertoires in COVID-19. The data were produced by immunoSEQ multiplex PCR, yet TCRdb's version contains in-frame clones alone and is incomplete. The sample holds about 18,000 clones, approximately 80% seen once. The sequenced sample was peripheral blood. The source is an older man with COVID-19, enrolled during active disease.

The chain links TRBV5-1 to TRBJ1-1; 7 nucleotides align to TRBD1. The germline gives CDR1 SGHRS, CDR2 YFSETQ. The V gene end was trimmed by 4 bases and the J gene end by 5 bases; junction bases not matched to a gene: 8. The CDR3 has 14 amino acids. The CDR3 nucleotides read TGCGCCAGCAGCAGTAGGGGGCTTAGAACTGAAGCTTTCTTT. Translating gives CASSSRGLRTEAFF.

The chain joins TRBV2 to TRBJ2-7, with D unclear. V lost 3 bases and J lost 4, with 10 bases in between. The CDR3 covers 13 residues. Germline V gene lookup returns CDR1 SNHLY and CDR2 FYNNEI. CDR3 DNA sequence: TGTGCCAGCAGTGACCAGTTGCCTTACGAGCAGTACTTC. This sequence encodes CASSDQLPYEQYF.